This is a list of T cell receptor beta chains from one sample in a study of cytomegalovirus exposure and HLA in healthy donors. The protocol was immunoSEQ multiplex PCR, while the TCRdb copy is restricted to in-frame clones and leaves out a portion. The sample lists approximately 170,000 clones, roughly 77% occurring once. The sequenced material came from PBMCs. The receptor source for this set is a woman in her forties in good health and CMV-seropositive. CDR3s include the opening cysteine and the closing phenylalanine or tryptophan. D genes are given only for firm matches. The size entry is marked missing in some rows and otherwise reads once, few, many or a size class.

V gene,clone size,J gene,D gene,CDR3 protein,CDR3 DNA
TRBV4-1,NA,TRBJ1-2,NA,CASSQDFQGITGGYTF,TGCGCCAGCAGCCAAGATTTTCAGGGAATAACTGGTGGCTACACCTTC
TRBV28,NA,TRBJ2-3,TRBD2,CASSFYLAGGLEITDTQYF,TGTGCCAGCAGTTTCTATCTAGCGGGAGGACTCGAAATCACAGATACGCAGTATTTT
TRBV11-3,NA,TRBJ2-1,TRBD2,CASTGLAGGEQFF,TGTGCCAGCACCGGACTAGCGGGGGGTGAGCAGTTCTTC
TRBV5-6,NA,TRBJ2-5,NA,CASSFRGAGETQYF,TGTGCCAGCAGCTTTCGAGGGGCGGGGGAGACCCAGTACTTC
TRBV30,once,TRBJ1-1,TRBD1,CASTGGTEAFF,TGTGCCAGTACAGGGGGCACTGAAGCTTTCTTT
TRBV10-3,NA,TRBJ2-5,TRBD2,CAIRELAGGSETQYF,TGTGCCATCAGAGAACTAGCGGGGGGCTCAGAGACCCAGTACTTC
TRBV2,NA,TRBJ2-2,TRBD1,CASRDRANTGELFF,TGTGCCAGCAGGGACAGGGCGAACACCGGGGAGCTGTTTTTT
TRBV19,NA,TRBJ1-5,NA,CASSMGSQPQHF,TGTGCCAGTAGTATGGGGAGTCAGCCCCAGCATTTT
TRBV7-7,NA,TRBJ2-5,TRBD2,CASSPTGTTQETQYF,TGTGCCAGCAGCCCCACCGGGACTACCCAAGAGACCCAGTACTTC
TRBV9,NA,TRBJ1-5,TRBD1,CASSVGGQENQPQHF,TGTGCCAGCAGCGTAGGGGGACAGGAGAATCAGCCCCAGCATTTT
TRBV30,many,TRBJ1-5,NA,CAWSRGDNQPQHF,TGTGCCTGGAGTCGCGGGGACAATCAGCCCCAGCATTTT
TRBV7-8,NA,TRBJ1-2,TRBD1,CASSSGQMDYGYTF,TGTGCCAGCAGCTCGGGACAGATGGACTATGGCTACACCTTC
TRBV18,NA,TRBJ2-2,NA,CASSPFTGFAGELFF,TGTGCCAGCTCACCATTCACAGGGTTTGCCGGGGAGCTGTTTTTT
TRBV28,NA,TRBJ1-1,NA,CASTGQPNTEAFF,TGTGCCAGCACTGGGCAGCCGAACACTGAAGCTTTCTTT
TRBV28,NA,TRBJ2-3,NA,CASSMEGHTQYF,TGTGCCAGCAGTATGGAGGGGCATACGCAGTATTTT
TRBV10-3,NA,TRBJ2-2,NA,CAISEPGTGELFF,TGTGCCATCAGTGAACCAGGGACCGGGGAGCTGTTTTTT
TRBV2,NA,TRBJ1-2,NA,CASSPRANYGYTF,TGTGCCAGCAGTCCCCGCGCTAACTATGGCTACACCTTC
TRBV14,NA,TRBJ2-1,NA,CASSQGTTRREQFF,TGTGCCAGCAGCCAAGGGACTACACGCCGGGAGCAGTTCTTC
TRBV6-6,NA,TRBJ1-5,NA,CASSPSQGQPQHF,TGTGCCAGCAGCCCTTCACAGGGTCAGCCCCAGCATTTT
TRBV29-1,NA,TRBJ2-1,TRBD2,CSVEDLAGDNEQFF,TGCAGCGTTGAAGATCTGGCGGGAGACAATGAGCAGTTCTTC
TRBV27,NA,TRBJ2-7,NA,CASSPGPTGTYEQYF,TGTGCCAGCAGTCCAGGGCCGACAGGAACCTACGAGCAGTACTTC
TRBV5-1,NA,TRBJ1-2,TRBD1,CASSLGIGQGIDYGYTF,TGCGCCAGCAGCTTGGGAATCGGACAGGGGATTGACTATGGCTACACCTTC
TRBV5-1,NA,TRBJ1-1,NA,CASSLKFGGSGVNTEAFF,TGCGCCAGCAGCTTGAAATTTGGCGGCAGTGGCGTAAACACTGAAGCTTTCTTT
TRBV4-1,NA,TRBJ1-2,TRBD1,CASSQDSGTGANYGYTF,TGCGCCAGCAGCCAAGATTCGGGGACAGGAGCTAACTATGGCTACACCTTC
TRBV9,NA,TRBJ2-3,NA,CASSRRASVTDTQYF,TGTGCCAGCAGCCGACGGGCTAGCGTCACAGATACGCAGTATTTT
TRBV7-9,NA,TRBJ2-5,NA,CASSLGLDSLKETQYF,TGTGCCAGCAGCTTGGGATTGGACAGTCTGAAAGAGACCCAGTACTTC
TRBV19,NA,TRBJ1-1,NA,CAGSQGTNTEAFF,TGTGCCGGATCACAGGGCACGAACACTGAAGCTTTCTTT
TRBV9,NA,TRBJ1-1,NA,CASSVVQGIPLGEAFF,TGTGCCAGCAGCGTAGTACAGGGAATCCCACTAGGGGAAGCTTTCTTT
TRBV2,few,TRBJ2-1,TRBD2,CASSPAGNEQFF,TGTGCCAGCAGCCCAGCGGGGAATGAGCAGTTCTTC
TRBV7-2,NA,TRBJ2-3,NA,CASSFSGPDTQYF,TGTGCCAGCAGCTTTTCAGGGCCAGATACGCAGTATTTT